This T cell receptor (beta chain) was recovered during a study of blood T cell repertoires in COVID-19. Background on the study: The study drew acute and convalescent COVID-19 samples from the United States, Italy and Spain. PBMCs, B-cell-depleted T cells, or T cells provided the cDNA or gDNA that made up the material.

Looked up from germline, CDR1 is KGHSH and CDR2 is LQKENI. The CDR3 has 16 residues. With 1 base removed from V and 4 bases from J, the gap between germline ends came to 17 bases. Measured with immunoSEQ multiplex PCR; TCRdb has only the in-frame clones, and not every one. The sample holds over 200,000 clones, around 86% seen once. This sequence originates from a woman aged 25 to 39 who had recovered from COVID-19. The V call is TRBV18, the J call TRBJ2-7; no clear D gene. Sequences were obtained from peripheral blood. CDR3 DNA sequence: TGTGCCAGCTCACCACTGGCTACCGGCGGCCCTTACGAGCAGTACTTC. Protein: CASSPLATGGPYEQYF.